The table lists the clone carrying this TCR beta chain with a few counts. Time point indicated: longitudinal time-point 1 (baseline). After removal of 2 bases from V and 12 bases from J, the junction contained 6 bases not matched to a gene. The CDR3 is made up of 14 amino acids. Germline V gene data show CDR1 as SEHNR and CDR2 as FQNEAQ (reference sequence). The sample originates from a study of neurological immune-mediated disorders. A single record per CDR3 protein comes from TCRdb applying MiXCR to the 5' RACE reads. The sample shows some 60,000 distinct CDR3 sequences, around a tenth of them seen only once.

This sequence was found in a male donor with HTLV-1-associated myelopathy (HAM/TSP). Sequencing was performed on PBMCs. The genes are TRBV7-9 and TRBJ2-1; 11 bases are a match to TRBD2. The CDR3 sequence is CASSLMTSGVAQFF. The CDR3 bases are TGTGCCAGCAGCTTAATGACTAGCGGGGTCGCGCAGTTCTTC.